In this sample, the clone carrying this T cell receptor (beta chain) turned up once. This sample is drawn from a study of blood T cell repertoires in COVID-19. Overall study context: Sites across the United States, Italy and Spain contributed samples from acute and convalescent COVID-19.

Sequencing used immunoSEQ multiplex PCR; TCRdb keeps in-frame clones, though not all of them. The table lists about 330,000 clones, roughly 87% of them singletons. Between the trimmed V and J ends, which lost 3 bases and 6 bases, there was a span of 19 bases. The length of the CDR3 is 15 residues. Germline CDR1 is SGHRS and CDR2 is YFSETQ. The sequenced material came from PBMCs or T cells enriched from blood (not recorded which). This sequence was found in a woman aged 30 to 39 who had recovered from COVID-19. V and J are TRBV5-1 and TRBJ2-7, with D maybe TRBD2 (5 bases). The CDR3 is CASSSDPSGAGEQYF. CDR3 coding DNA: TGCGCCAGCAGCTCGGACCCGAGCGGAGCAGGCGAGCAGTACTTC.